Below, 5 T cell receptor beta chains from the same sample are listed, as sequenced in a study of CD8 T cells in Susac syndrome. Random hexamers served to reverse transcribe about 0.45 to 1 ug RNA. TCRdb analysed the immunoSEQ multiplex PCR reads with MiXCR anew, one entry per CDR3 protein. The sample records 65,000 to 75,000 distinct CDR3 sequences, approximately 95% being singletons. The specimen was CD8+ T cells from PBMCs. The receptors here all came from a human donor in good health.

V usage is TRBV10-3 and J usage is TRBJ1-1; D not resolved. The V end lost 6 bases, the J end lost 3 bases, and 11 bases lay between the germline ends. Germline V CDR1 and CDR2: ENHRY, SYGVKD. The CDR3 is 13 residues long. The CDR3 coding sequence is TGTGCCATCAGCCTCTTGAAGGACACTGAAGCTTTCTTT. It is translated as CAISLLKDTEAFF.

This clonotype was recorded only once. This chain uses TRBV27 with TRBJ2-2; 11 bases agree with TRBD1. Per germline, CDR1 MNHEY and CDR2 SMNVEV (reference sequence). The CDR3 has 14 residues. J lost 3 bases, V lost 8 bases, and 2 bases had no gene match. The CDR3 DNA follows: TGTGCCAGCGGGGACAGGGGGGACACCGGGGAGCTGTTTTTT. This codes for CASGDRGDTGELFF.

The V gene is TRBV7-9, the J gene TRBJ1-1; D is unclear. The CDR3 sequence is 16 residues long. V gave up 7 bases and J gave up 2 bases, with 20 bases separating them. Germline values: CDR1 SEHNR, CDR2 FQNEAQ (reference sequence). The CDR3 DNA follows: TGTGCCAGCACCTGGCCTAGAGATGGGCCTAACACTGAAGCTTTCTTT. Encoded protein: CASTWPRDGPNTEAFF. Based on the CDR3 plus reference TRBV7-9 and TRBJ1-1, the full variable domain is DTGVSQNPRHKITKRGQNVTFRCDPISEHNRLYWYRQTLGQGPEFLTYFQNEAQLEKSRLLSDRFSAERPKGSFSTLEIQRTEQGDSAMYLCASTWPRDGPNTEAFFGQGTRLTVV.

This sequence joins TRBV30 and TRBJ2-1; D is unresolved. CDR1 and CDR2 (germline): GTSNPN, SVGIG (reference sequence). The CDR3 is 13 residues long. The V end was cut by 0 bases, the J end by 2 bases, with 5 bases between. CDR3 protein: CAWSVFPYNEQFF. As DNA, the CDR3 is TGTGCCTGGAGTGTATTCCCCTACAATGAGCAGTTCTTC.

The chain is built from TRBV7-9 and TRBJ2-3; TRBD2 matches at 10 bases. The CDR3 covers 17 residues. Germline trimming cut 6 bases from V and 3 bases from J; bases unmatched to any gene: 12. Germline V lookup: CDR1 SEHNR, CDR2 FQNEAQ (reference sequence). This CDR3 reads CASSPYSGGSETDTQYF. CDR3 coding DNA: TGTGCCAGCAGTCCTTATAGCGGGGGGTCAGAAACAGATACGCAGTATTTT.